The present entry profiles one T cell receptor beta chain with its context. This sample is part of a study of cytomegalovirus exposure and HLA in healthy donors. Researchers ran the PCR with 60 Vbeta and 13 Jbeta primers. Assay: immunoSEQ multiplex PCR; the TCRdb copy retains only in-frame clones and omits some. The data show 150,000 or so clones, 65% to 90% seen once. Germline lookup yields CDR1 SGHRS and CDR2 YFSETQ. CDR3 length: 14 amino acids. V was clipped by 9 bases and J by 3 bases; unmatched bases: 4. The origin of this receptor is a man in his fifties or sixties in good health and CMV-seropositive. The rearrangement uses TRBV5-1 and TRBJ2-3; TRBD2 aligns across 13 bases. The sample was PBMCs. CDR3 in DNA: TGCGCCACCGCGACTAGCGGGAGGACAGATACGCAGTATTTT. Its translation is CATATSGRTDTQYF.